The rows below give T cell receptor beta chains drawn from one sample of a study of shared clonotypes between healthy human individuals. TCRdb keeps only in-frame clones here, not all; method: immunoSEQ multiplex PCR. The sample yields millions of clones, just under 95% seen once. Sample: naive CD8+ T cells sorted from blood. These receptors came from a man between 18 and 35 years old in good health. Each CDR3 is given with its conserved first and last residue. Fields, in order: D gene, V gene, J gene, clone size, CDR3 DNA, CDR3 protein. A D gene is named only where the DNA matches it firmly. Rows give clone size only sometimes, using once, few, many, or a class for an expanded clone.

NA,TRBV4-1,TRBJ2-1,NA,TGCGCCAGCAGCCAAGATGGGGGTAGCCCCTCCTACAATGAGCAGTTCTTC,CASSQDGGSPSYNEQFF
TRBD1,TRBV5-6,TRBJ2-2,NA,TGTGCCAGCAGCTTGGCGGACAGGGTATCCGGGGAGCTGTTTTTT,CASSLADRVSGELFF
NA,TRBV10-3,TRBJ1-5,NA,TGTGCTTCCTGGCAGGGAGATCAGCCCCAGCATTTT,CASWQGDQPQHF
NA,TRBV29-1,TRBJ1-1,NA,TGCAGCGTTGAAGGGTTGGAACCTGAAGCTTTCTTT,CSVEGLEPEAFF
NA,TRBV6-5,TRBJ2-5,NA,TGTGCCAGCAGTTACACCCTCGGAGAGACCCAGTACTTC,CASSYTLGETQYF
TRBD2,TRBV10-3,TRBJ2-3,NA,TGTGCCATCAGTGAGCCGGGACTAGCGGGAGCAGAGACAGATACGCAGTATTTT,CAISEPGLAGAETDTQYF
NA,TRBV28,TRBJ1-2,once,TGTGCCAGCAGTCTCTCCACCGGGACTAGGGACCAATATGACTATGGCTACACCTTC,CASSLSTGTRDQYDYGYTF
NA,TRBV6-5,TRBJ2-1,NA,TGTGCCAGCAGTTCCGAGGGTTACAATGAGCAGTTCTTC,CASSSEGYNEQFF
NA,TRBV30,TRBJ2-7,NA,TGTGCCTGGAGTGTACCTCAGGAGGTTCTCAAATCCTACGAGCAGTACTTC,CAWSVPQEVLKSYEQYF
NA,TRBV19,TRBJ2-7,NA,TGTGCCAGTAGTCCGGGTCAGTACTACGAGCAGTACTTC,CASSPGQYYEQYF